One TCR beta chain is described in this entry. A read error may explain this, as a much larger clone is one base away. The CDR3 loop spans 15 amino acids. CDR1 is MGHRA, CDR2 YSYEKL, per germline. This sample stems from a study of blood T cells in healthy people across ages. Together with a sample-barcoded 5' primer, a J-beta primer mix was included in a second PCR lasting about 7 to 12 cycles. Each TCR beta cDNA got a 12-nucleotide random molecular identifier. MiXCR was run by TCRdb on the 5' RACE reads, yielding one entry per CDR3 protein. The sample shows approximately 900,000 distinct CDR3 sequences, about 29% of them seen only once. The sample also formed part of further work on T cells of mothers and their children. In that study: RNA that had been extracted went wholly into cDNA synthesis, at roughly 1.5 ug per 15 ul. Slightly higher, non-significant overlap characterized related mother-child pairs relative to unrelated pairs.

The sequence came from a woman aged 40 to 50 in good health. The sequenced material came from blood. The J gene is TRBJ2-7, the V gene TRBV4-1; 9 bases line up with TRBD1. The CDR3 loop is CTSSQDLGQGNEQYF. CDR3 nucleotides: TGCACCAGCAGCCAAGATCTTGGACAGGGGAACGAGCAGTACTTC.